This T cell receptor beta chain was obtained from a study of blood T cell repertoires in COVID-19. The data were produced by immunoSEQ multiplex PCR, yet TCRdb's version contains in-frame clones alone and is incomplete. The data show some 340,000 clones, around 83% seen once. With V trimmed by 3 bases and J by 7 bases, 3 bases remained unmatched. This CDR3 region has 12 residues. Germline loops: CDR1 SGDLS, CDR2 YYNGEE. This clone is a singleton in its sample. The source is a woman aged 45-65 years who had recovered from COVID-19. This rearrangement joins TRBV9 to TRBJ1-2; 7 positions agree with TRBD1. Specimen: PBMCs or T cells enriched from blood (not recorded which). The DNA for the CDR3 is TGTGCCAGCAGCGGGGGACAGTTTGGCTACACCTTC. Its translation is CASSGGQFGYTF.